A selection of T cell receptor beta chains follows, all from one sample in a study of identical twins. TCRdb called the 5' RACE reads again in MiXCR, with one record for every CDR3 protein. The sample lists approximately 530,000 distinct CDR3 sequences; about a fifth were seen once. These records were also assigned to another study, of yellow fever vaccine responses in identical twins.

Source material: CD4+ T cells sorted from blood. These receptors were obtained from a woman between 18 and 30 years old in good health. The CDR3 runs from the conserved cysteine through the conserved F or W. A D gene is named only where the DNA matches it firmly. Expanded clones are given a class, and other clones once, few, many or no size at all.

D gene: NA; V gene: TRBV27; J gene: TRBJ2-3; clone size: NA; CDR3 DNA: TGTGCCAGCAGTTTCTCTTACTCTAGCACAGATACGCAGTATTTT; CDR3 protein: CASSFSYSSTDTQYF
D gene: NA; V gene: TRBV29-1; J gene: TRBJ2-1; clone size: few; CDR3 DNA: TGCAGCGTCGCACTAGTAAGGCTTAATGAGCAGTTCTTC; CDR3 protein: CSVALVRLNEQFF
D gene: TRBD2; V gene: TRBV7-2; J gene: TRBJ2-5; clone size: NA; CDR3 DNA: TGTGCCAGCAGCTTAATGGGACTAGCGGGTGAGACCCAGTACTTC; CDR3 protein: CASSLMGLAGETQYF
D gene: TRBD2; V gene: TRBV7-8; J gene: TRBJ2-2; clone size: NA; CDR3 DNA: TGTGCCAGCAGCCCAAGGGTGTCTAGCGGGGGCACCGGGGAGCTGTTTTTT; CDR3 protein: CASSPRVSSGGTGELFF
D gene: NA; V gene: TRBV6-5; J gene: TRBJ1-2; clone size: NA; CDR3 DNA: TGTGCCAGCACTTTCGAGTCGACGGGGGGCTACACCTTC; CDR3 protein: CASTFESTGGYTF
D gene: TRBD1; V gene: TRBV12-3/TRBV12-4; J gene: TRBJ1-2; clone size: NA; CDR3 DNA: TGTGCCAGCACCTCGGACAGGGATGGCTACACCTTC; CDR3 protein: CASTSDRDGYTF
D gene: NA; V gene: TRBV2; J gene: TRBJ1-2; clone size: NA; CDR3 DNA: TGTGCCAGCAGTGTAAAGGGACTCTATGGCTACACCTTC; CDR3 protein: CASSVKGLYGYTF
D gene: NA; V gene: TRBV5-1; J gene: TRBJ2-3; clone size: many; CDR3 DNA: TGCGCCAGCAGCTTGTCGCCAAGCACAGATACGCAGTATTTT; CDR3 protein: CASSLSPSTDTQYF
D gene: NA; V gene: TRBV11-3; J gene: TRBJ2-1; clone size: NA; CDR3 DNA: TGTGCCAGCAGCTTTGGGGGGCTCTACAATGAGCAGTTCTTC; CDR3 protein: CASSFGGLYNEQFF
D gene: NA; V gene: TRBV20-1; J gene: TRBJ2-3; clone size: many; CDR3 DNA: TGCAGTGCTATCTTGAGTAGACCGACGCAGTATTTT; CDR3 protein: CSAILSRPTQYF
D gene: TRBD1; V gene: TRBV5-6; J gene: TRBJ2-1; clone size: NA; CDR3 DNA: TGTGCCAGCAGCCTCACCGGGACAGGGGATCTCTTC; CDR3 protein: CASSLTGTGDLF
D gene: NA; V gene: TRBV20-1; J gene: TRBJ1-3; clone size: NA; CDR3 DNA: TGCAGTGCTCCCGGTATCTCTGGAAACACCATATATTTT; CDR3 protein: CSAPGISGNTIYF
D gene: NA; V gene: TRBV28; J gene: TRBJ1-6; clone size: NA; CDR3 DNA: TGTGCCAGCCAGGGAACAGGGATCTATAATTCACCCCTCCACTTT; CDR3 protein: CASQGTGIYNSPLHF
D gene: TRBD1; V gene: TRBV5-1; J gene: TRBJ2-1; clone size: NA; CDR3 DNA: TGCGCCAGCAGCTCATCCACTACAGGGGGATTCAATGAGCAGTTCTTC; CDR3 protein: CASSSSTTGGFNEQFF
D gene: NA; V gene: TRBV6-5; J gene: TRBJ1-5; clone size: few; CDR3 DNA: TGTGCCAGCAGTTACACAGTCAATCAGCCCCAGCATTTT; CDR3 protein: CASSYTVNQPQHF
D gene: TRBD2; V gene: TRBV15; J gene: TRBJ2-1; clone size: NA; CDR3 DNA: TGTGCCACCAGCGTACGACTAGCGGGAGCGGGGTACAATGAGCAGTTCTTC; CDR3 protein: CATSVRLAGAGYNEQFF
D gene: TRBD1; V gene: TRBV11-1; J gene: TRBJ2-2; clone size: few; CDR3 DNA: TGTGCCAGCAGCTGGAGGGGGCGACAGGGGGCAAAGATGAACACCGGGGAGCTGTTTTTT; CDR3 protein: CASSWRGRQGAKMNTGELFF
D gene: NA; V gene: TRBV12-3/TRBV12-4; J gene: TRBJ2-5; clone size: NA; CDR3 DNA: TGTGCCAGCAGTTTGAGGTTGCATCAAGAGACCCAGTACTTC; CDR3 protein: CASSLRLHQETQYF
D gene: NA; V gene: TRBV28; J gene: TRBJ1-6; clone size: many; CDR3 DNA: TGTGCCAGCAGTTCTGGGTCCTATAATTCACCCCTCCACTTT; CDR3 protein: CASSSGSYNSPLHF
D gene: TRBD2; V gene: TRBV3-1; J gene: TRBJ2-1; clone size: few; CDR3 DNA: TGTGCCAGCAGCCAAGTTAGTAGCGGGAACAATGAGCAGTTCTTC; CDR3 protein: CASSQVSSGNNEQFF
D gene: TRBD1; V gene: TRBV5-1; J gene: TRBJ1-1; clone size: NA; CDR3 DNA: TGCGCCAGCAGCATGCTGACAGGGGTGAACACTGAAGCTTTCTTT; CDR3 protein: CASSMLTGVNTEAFF
D gene: TRBD2; V gene: TRBV19; J gene: TRBJ2-3; clone size: once; CDR3 DNA: TGTGCCAGTCTGGACAGCGGACTAGCGGGAGGGCTCACAGATACGCAGTATTTT; CDR3 protein: CASLDSGLAGGLTDTQYF
D gene: NA; V gene: TRBV7-9; J gene: TRBJ2-2; clone size: NA; CDR3 DNA: TGTGCCAGCAGCTTAGACTCAGTAGGTCCCACCGGGGAGCTGTTTTTT; CDR3 protein: CASSLDSVGPTGELFF
D gene: NA; V gene: TRBV3-1; J gene: TRBJ2-2; clone size: NA; CDR3 DNA: TGTGCCAGCAGCCAAGTCCAAGGTGGCGGGGAGCTGTTTTTT; CDR3 protein: CASSQVQGGGELFF
D gene: NA; V gene: TRBV12-3/TRBV12-4; J gene: TRBJ2-7; clone size: NA; CDR3 DNA: TGTGCCAGCAGGTGGGGCGGAGGCTCCTACGAGCAGTACTTC; CDR3 protein: CASRWGGGSYEQYF
D gene: NA; V gene: TRBV12-3/TRBV12-4; J gene: TRBJ1-3; clone size: many; CDR3 DNA: TGTGCCAGCATCCGGGGGGCCTCTGGAAACACCATATATTTT; CDR3 protein: CASIRGASGNTIYF
D gene: TRBD1; V gene: TRBV2; J gene: TRBJ1-5; clone size: few; CDR3 DNA: TGTGCCAGCAGGGGGGACAGGGGCCCCAATCAGCCCCAGCATTTT; CDR3 protein: CASRGDRGPNQPQHF
D gene: NA; V gene: TRBV4-1; J gene: TRBJ2-2; clone size: many; CDR3 DNA: TGCGCCAGCAGCACCCCGACGGGGAACACCGGGGAGCTGTTTTTT; CDR3 protein: CASSTPTGNTGELFF
D gene: NA; V gene: TRBV28; J gene: TRBJ2-1; clone size: NA; CDR3 DNA: TGTGCCAGCAGTTTAAGGCTAGACGCTTCCTACAATGAGCAGTTCTTC; CDR3 protein: CASSLRLDASYNEQFF
D gene: TRBD2; V gene: TRBV5-1; J gene: TRBJ2-3; clone size: few; CDR3 DNA: TGCGCCAGCAGCTTGGCCCGGACTAGCGGGGAAAGAAGAGGGACAGATACGCAGTATTTT; CDR3 protein: CASSLARTSGERRGTDTQYF
D gene: NA; V gene: TRBV20-1; J gene: TRBJ1-4; clone size: NA; CDR3 DNA: TGCAGTGCTAGATCTGCGAAAAGGGAGGAAAAACTGTTTTTT; CDR3 protein: CSARSAKREEKLFF
D gene: NA; V gene: TRBV6-1; J gene: TRBJ1-2; clone size: few; CDR3 DNA: TGTGCCAGCCTTAAGGGGGAAAACTATGGCTACACCTTC; CDR3 protein: CASLKGENYGYTF
D gene: NA; V gene: TRBV27; J gene: TRBJ2-7; clone size: NA; CDR3 DNA: TGTGCCAGCAGTTTGATTTCAGAAATATACTCCTACGAGCAGTACTTC; CDR3 protein: CASSLISEIYSYEQYF
D gene: NA; V gene: TRBV27; J gene: TRBJ1-6; clone size: NA; CDR3 DNA: TGTGCCAGCAGTTTATCCCGGGGGAACTATAATTCACCCCTCCACTTT; CDR3 protein: CASSLSRGNYNSPLHF
D gene: NA; V gene: TRBV7-2; J gene: TRBJ1-6; clone size: NA; CDR3 DNA: TGTGCCAGCAGCTTCGAGGGGAACGGCGGATCACCCCTCCACTTT; CDR3 protein: CASSFEGNGGSPLHF
D gene: NA; V gene: TRBV12-3/TRBV12-4; J gene: TRBJ2-3; clone size: NA; CDR3 DNA: TGTGCCACGGCGGGGGCCAGCACAGATACGCAGTATTTT; CDR3 protein: CATAGASTDTQYF
D gene: TRBD2; V gene: TRBV7-3; J gene: TRBJ2-5; clone size: NA; CDR3 DNA: TGTGCCAGCAGCAAAAGCGGGGTTATTCGAGAGACCCAGTACTTC; CDR3 protein: CASSKSGVIRETQYF
D gene: TRBD1; V gene: TRBV20-1; J gene: TRBJ2-1; clone size: NA; CDR3 DNA: TGCAGTGCTAACAGGGGGAATGAGCAGTTCTTC; CDR3 protein: CSANRGNEQFF
D gene: NA; V gene: TRBV28; J gene: TRBJ1-4; clone size: NA; CDR3 DNA: TGTGCCAGCAGTTTCGCCAGGGCGACTAATGAAAAACTGTTTTTT; CDR3 protein: CASSFARATNEKLFF
D gene: TRBD2; V gene: TRBV5-1; J gene: TRBJ2-1; clone size: few; CDR3 DNA: TGCGCCAGCAGCCCGCGACTAGCGGGGGTTGGAAATGAGCAGTTCTTC; CDR3 protein: CASSPRLAGVGNEQFF
D gene: NA; V gene: TRBV14; J gene: TRBJ2-7; clone size: NA; CDR3 DNA: TGTGCCAGCAGCCCAGGCGTTGGGTACGAGCAGTACTTC; CDR3 protein: CASSPGVGYEQYF
D gene: TRBD1; V gene: TRBV29-1; J gene: TRBJ2-2; clone size: NA; CDR3 DNA: TGCAGCGTTGACAGGGGGCGCGGCACCGGGGAGCTGTTTTTT; CDR3 protein: CSVDRGRGTGELFF
D gene: TRBD1; V gene: TRBV7-8; J gene: TRBJ2-2; clone size: few; CDR3 DNA: TGTGCCAGCGACAGGGGACTGGCCACCGGGGAGCTGTTTTTT; CDR3 protein: CASDRGLATGELFF
D gene: NA; V gene: TRBV20-1; J gene: TRBJ1-1; clone size: NA; CDR3 DNA: TGCAGTGCTAGAAACACCGGGACGGTCGGTGGAGAAGCTTTCTTT; CDR3 protein: CSARNTGTVGGEAFF
D gene: TRBD2; V gene: TRBV5-1; J gene: TRBJ2-1; clone size: few; CDR3 DNA: TGCGCCAGCAGCATACGGACTAGCGGGGGGCCTTACAATGAGCAGTTCTTC; CDR3 protein: CASSIRTSGGPYNEQFF